Listed here are 13 T cell receptor beta chains from one sample, sequenced in a study of T cells after yellow fever vaccination (dated by TCRdb to between 2018 and 2020). To prepare the library, 5' RACE was applied. For sequencing, an Illumina NovaSeq 6000 was employed. TCRdb trimmed the raw reads at Q25, called clones with MiXCR and kept productive beta chains. A single entry per CDR3 protein holds the most common genes and DNA from its merged rows. For this sample there are hundreds of thousands of distinct CDR3 sequences; roughly an eighth appear just once. The ten largest clones capture roughly 3.1% of the sample. Taken with the paper, the label for treatment or condition translates to: live attenuated yellow fever vaccine strain. Source: CD4+ T cells sorted from PBMCs, taken 15 days after the yellow fever booster vaccination. The receptors come from a man aged 18 to 30 who received the YFV17D yellow fever vaccine.

A single count supports this clonotype. V and J are TRBV6-6 and TRBJ2-1; D may be TRBD2 (6 bases). Germline V lookup: CDR1 MNHNY, CDR2 SVGAGI (reference sequence). There are 14 residues in the CDR3. V gave up 4 bases and J gave up 2 bases, with 9 bases separating them. The CDR3 nucleotides read TGTGCCAGCAGTTCGGGAGATACCTACAATGAGCAGTTCTTC. The encoded protein is CASSSGDTYNEQFF.

This clonotype was counted a few times. The chain recombines TRBV20-1 with TRBJ1-5; D gene ambiguous. The CDR3 spans 13 residues. CDR1 is DFQATT, CDR2 SNEGSKA, per germline (reference sequence). The germline V and J ends were trimmed by 3 bases and 6 bases, with 12 bases remaining between them. CDR3 nucleotide sequence: TGCAGTGCTAGGCCCGGGTCGGGTCAGCCCCAGCATTTT. It is translated as CSARPGSGQPQHF.

The gene calls are TRBV4-2 and TRBJ2-3; 9 bases fit TRBD1. V dropped 2 bases and J dropped 4; count of bases not matched to a gene: 7. There are 16 residues in the CDR3. The germline V gene encodes CDR1 LGHNA and CDR2 YNFKEQ. This CDR3 is CASSQTGTGSPDTQYF. The CDR3 DNA reads TGTGCCAGCAGCCAAACCGGGACAGGGAGTCCAGATACGCAGTATTTT.

Only a few counts were recorded for this clonotype. J is TRBJ1-5 and V is TRBV20-1, with D unresolved. CDR3 length equals 13 residues. The germline CDR1 and CDR2 sequences are DFQATT and SNEGSKA (reference sequence). V shed 3 bases and J shed 2 bases, with 8 bases lying between them. Here the CDR3 DNA reads TGCAGTGCTAGCACAGAGGGCAATCAGCCCCAGCATTTT. It encodes CSASTEGNQPQHF.

V is TRBV28 and J is TRBJ1-6; D is unresolved. Trimming left V 8 bases short and J 0 bases short, with 11 bases between. There are 15 residues in the CDR3. CDR1 and CDR2 from the germline V gene are MDHEN and SYDVKM. The CDR3 DNA is TGTGCCAGCGTGGTAGGCAGCTCCTATAATTCACCCCTCCACTTT. Encoded protein: CASVVGSSYNSPLHF. Supplemented by reference TRBV28 and TRBJ1-6, the full variable domain reads DVKVTQSSRYLVKRTGEKVFLECVQDMDHENMFWYRQDPGLGLRLIYFSYDVKMKEKGDIPEGYSVSREKKERFSLILESASTNQTSMYLCASVVGSSYNSPLHFGNGTRLTVT.

This clonotype was observed a few times. This rearrangement joins TRBV10-3 to TRBJ1-4, with 7 positions matching TRBD1. Trimming removed 4 bases from V and 4 bases from J; junction bases left unmatched: 12. Germline V gives CDR1 ENHRY, CDR2 SYGVKD. The length of the CDR3 is 17 residues. DNA for the CDR3: TGTGCCATCAGTGGGACCCGGGACAGTTATGGTAATGAAAAACTGTTTTTT. Translated, it gives CAISGTRDSYGNEKLFF.

J is TRBJ2-7 and V is TRBV7-8; D is possibly TRBD1 or TRBD2 (5 bases each). V lost 2 bases to trimming and J lost 2 bases, with 10 bases between them. The CDR3 is made up of 14 amino acids. CDR1 is SGHVS, CDR2 FQNEAQ, per germline. CDR3 coding DNA: TGTGCCAGCAGCTTAAGACGGGGCACCTACGAGCAGTACTTC. It is translated as CASSLRRGTYEQYF.

This clonotype was counted between two and nine times. The rearrangement links TRBV11-2 to TRBJ2-1; D might be TRBD1 (6 bases). The CDR3 is 15 amino acids. V lost 1 base and J lost 2, with 9 bases in between. CDR1 is SGHAT, CDR2 FQNNGV, per germline. The CDR3 sequence: CASSLVRGTYNEQFF. The CDR3 nucleotides are TGTGCCAGCAGCTTAGTCAGGGGCACCTACAATGAGCAGTTCTTC.

This rearrangement joins TRBV24-1 to TRBJ1-2; D not certain. CDR1 and CDR2 (germline): KGHDR, SFDVKD. V lost 3 bases to trimming and J lost 6 bases, with 7 bases between them. The CDR3 is made up of 12 amino acids. CDR3 bases: TGTGCCACCAGTGATCGACCGGATGGCTACACCTTC. Translated: CATSDRPDGYTF.

The table lists this clonotype with a few counts. The gene calls are TRBV6-2 or TRBV6-3 and TRBJ2-3, with D possibly matching TRBD1 (6 bases). The CDR3 loop spans 16 amino acids. The germline V and J ends were trimmed by 0 bases and 0 bases, with 10 bases remaining between them. Germline assignment: CDR1 MNHEY and CDR2 SVGEGT. CDR3 protein: CASSYSKQGSTDTQYF. The CDR3 bases are TGTGCCAGCAGTTACTCGAAACAGGGAAGCACAGATACGCAGTATTTT.

The table lists this clonotype with a few counts. This rearrangement joins TRBV18 to TRBJ1-2; 8 bases are shared with TRBD1. The CDR3 runs 15 residues. V trimming: 3 bases; J trimming: 4 bases; junction bases outside the gene matches: 7. Germline CDR1 and CDR2: KGHSH and LQKENI. DNA for the CDR3: TGTGCCAGCTCACCGACAGGGGAACCGCTCTATGGCTACACCTTC. Amino acid sequence: CASSPTGEPLYGYTF. The complete variable domain, with remaining parts taken from reference TRBV18 and TRBJ1-2, reads NAGVMQNPRHLVRRRGQEARLRCSPMKGHSHVYWYRQLPEEGLKFMVYLQKENIIDESGMPKERFSAEFPKEGPSILRIQQVVRGDSAAYFCASSPTGEPLYGYTFGSGTRLTVV.

The chain joins TRBV20-1 to TRBJ1-2; D is unresolved. Germline V CDR1 and CDR2: DFQATT, SNEGSKA (reference sequence). V was cut by 2 bases and J by 1 base, with 11 bases left in between. This CDR3 comprises 14 residues. In DNA, the CDR3 is TGCAGTGCTAGAATGTCAGCGGTTAACTATGGCTACACCTTC. Translated, it gives CSARMSAVNYGYTF.

In its sample, this clonotype was seen a few times. The chain has TRBV7-9 and TRBJ1-2; no clear D. This CDR3 has 14 residues. Germline CDR1 reads SEHNR; CDR2 reads FQNEAQ (reference sequence). The V end lost 2 bases, the J end lost 3 bases, and 10 bases lay between the germline ends. CDR3 sequence: CASSLPLIDYGYTF. In nucleotides, the CDR3 is TGTGCCAGCAGCTTACCACTAATTGACTATGGCTACACCTTC.